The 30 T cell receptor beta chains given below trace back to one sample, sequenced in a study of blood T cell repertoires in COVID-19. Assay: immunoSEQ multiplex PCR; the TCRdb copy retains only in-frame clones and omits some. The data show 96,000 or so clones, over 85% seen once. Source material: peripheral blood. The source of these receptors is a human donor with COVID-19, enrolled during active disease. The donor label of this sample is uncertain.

The CDR3 protein is CASSRASRGDTEAFF. The CDR3 DNA is TGTGCCAGCAGCCGCGCATCCAGGGGGGACACTGAAGCTTTCTTT. The chain has TRBV4-2 and TRBJ1-1; 7 bases align to TRBD1. CDR3 length: 15 residues. In germline, CDR1 is LGHNA, CDR2 YNFKEQ. Unmatched junction bases numbered 8, after V lost 4 bases and J lost 3 bases.

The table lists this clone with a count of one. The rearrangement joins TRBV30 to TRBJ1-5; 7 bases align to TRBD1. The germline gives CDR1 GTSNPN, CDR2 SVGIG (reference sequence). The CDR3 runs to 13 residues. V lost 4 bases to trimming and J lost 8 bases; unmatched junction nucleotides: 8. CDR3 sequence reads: CAWNQRQGEPQHF. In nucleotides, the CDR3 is TGTGCCTGGAATCAAAGACAGGGAGAGCCCCAGCATTTT.

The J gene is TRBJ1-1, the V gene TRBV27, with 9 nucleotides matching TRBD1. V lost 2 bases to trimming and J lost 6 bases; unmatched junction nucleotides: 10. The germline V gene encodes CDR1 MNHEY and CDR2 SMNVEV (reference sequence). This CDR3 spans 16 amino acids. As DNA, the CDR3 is TGTGCCAGCAGTTTAAGGGCGACCGGGACAGGGTCTGAAGCTTTCTTT. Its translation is CASSLRATGTGSEAFF.

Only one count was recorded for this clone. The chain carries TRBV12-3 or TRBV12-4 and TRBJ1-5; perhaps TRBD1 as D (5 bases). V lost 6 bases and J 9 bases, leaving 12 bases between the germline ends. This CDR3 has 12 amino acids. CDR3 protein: CASRQGEGPQHF. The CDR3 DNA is TGTGCCAGCAGACAAGGGGAGGGGCCCCAGCATTTT.

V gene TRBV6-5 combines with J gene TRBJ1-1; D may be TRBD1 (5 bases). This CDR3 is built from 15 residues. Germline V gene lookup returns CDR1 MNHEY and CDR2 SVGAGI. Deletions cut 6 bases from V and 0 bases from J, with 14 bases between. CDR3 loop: CASRATGVLNTEAFF. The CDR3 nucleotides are TGTGCCAGCAGGGCCACGGGGGTGCTGAACACTGAAGCTTTCTTT.

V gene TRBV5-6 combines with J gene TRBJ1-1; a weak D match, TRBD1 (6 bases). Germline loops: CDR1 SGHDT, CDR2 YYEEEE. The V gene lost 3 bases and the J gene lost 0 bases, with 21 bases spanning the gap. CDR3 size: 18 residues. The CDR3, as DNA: TGTGCCAGCAGCTCCCCCGGCCGGTGGGACACCTTGAACACTGAAGCTTTCTTT. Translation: CASSSPGRWDTLNTEAFF.

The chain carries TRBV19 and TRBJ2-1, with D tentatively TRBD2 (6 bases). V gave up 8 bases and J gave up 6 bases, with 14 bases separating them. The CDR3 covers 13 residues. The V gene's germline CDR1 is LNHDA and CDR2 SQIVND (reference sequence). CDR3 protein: CASFGRDSNEQFF. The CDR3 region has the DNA TGTGCCAGTTTTGGCAGGGACTCCAATGAGCAGTTCTTC.

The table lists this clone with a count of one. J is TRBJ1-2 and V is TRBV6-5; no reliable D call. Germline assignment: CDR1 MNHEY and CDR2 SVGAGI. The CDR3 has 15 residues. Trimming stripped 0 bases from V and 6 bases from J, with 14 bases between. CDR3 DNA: TGTGCCAGCAGTTACTCGACGGCGGGGATGAATGGCTACACCTTC. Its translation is CASSYSTAGMNGYTF.

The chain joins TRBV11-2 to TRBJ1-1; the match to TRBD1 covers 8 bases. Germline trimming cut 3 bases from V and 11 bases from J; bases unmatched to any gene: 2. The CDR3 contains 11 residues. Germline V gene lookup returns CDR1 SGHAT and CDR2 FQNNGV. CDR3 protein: CASSFDRGAFF. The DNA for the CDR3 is TGTGCCAGCAGCTTCGACAGGGGTGCTTTCTTT.

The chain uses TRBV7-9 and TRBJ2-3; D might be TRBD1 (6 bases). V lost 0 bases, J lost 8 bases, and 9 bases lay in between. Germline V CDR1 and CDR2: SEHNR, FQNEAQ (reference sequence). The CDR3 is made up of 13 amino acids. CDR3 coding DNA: TGTGCCAGCAGCTTAGCCCCAGGGGTTACGCAGTATTTT. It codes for CASSLAPGVTQYF.

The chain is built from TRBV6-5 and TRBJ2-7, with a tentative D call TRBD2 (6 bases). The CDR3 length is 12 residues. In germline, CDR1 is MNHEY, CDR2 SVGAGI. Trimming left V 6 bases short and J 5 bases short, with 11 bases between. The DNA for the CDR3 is TGTGCCAGCAGCCGCGGACTACACGAGCAGTACTTC. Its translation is CASSRGLHEQYF.

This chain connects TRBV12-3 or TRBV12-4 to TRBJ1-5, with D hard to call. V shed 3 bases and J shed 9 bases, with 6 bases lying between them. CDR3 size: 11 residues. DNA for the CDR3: TGTGCCAGCAGTTTCCGAGGGCCCCAGCATTTT. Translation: CASSFRGPQHF.

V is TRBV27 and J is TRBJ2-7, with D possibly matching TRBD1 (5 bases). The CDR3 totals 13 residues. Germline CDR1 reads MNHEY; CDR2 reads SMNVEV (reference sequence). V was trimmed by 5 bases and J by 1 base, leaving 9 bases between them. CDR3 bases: TGTGCCAGCAGTCAGGGTCCTTCCTACGAGCAGTACTTC. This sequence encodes CASSQGPSYEQYF.

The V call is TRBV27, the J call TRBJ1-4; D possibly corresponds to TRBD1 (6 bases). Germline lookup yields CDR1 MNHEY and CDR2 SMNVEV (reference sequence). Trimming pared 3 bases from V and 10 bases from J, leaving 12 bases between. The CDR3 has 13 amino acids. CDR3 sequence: CASSFGTRGKLFF. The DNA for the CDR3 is TGTGCCAGCAGTTTCGGGACAAGGGGAAAACTGTTTTTT.

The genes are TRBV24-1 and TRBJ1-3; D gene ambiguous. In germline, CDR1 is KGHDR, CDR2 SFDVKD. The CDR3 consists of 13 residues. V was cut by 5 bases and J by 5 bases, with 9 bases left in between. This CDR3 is CATSVAGRNTIYF. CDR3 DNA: TGTGCCACCAGTGTTGCGGGCAGAAACACCATATATTTT.

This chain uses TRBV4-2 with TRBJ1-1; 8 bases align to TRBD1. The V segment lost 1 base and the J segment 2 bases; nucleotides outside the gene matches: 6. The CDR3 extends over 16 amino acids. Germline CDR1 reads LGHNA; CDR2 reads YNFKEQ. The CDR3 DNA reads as TGTGCCAGCAGCCAAGGGACAGGGCGTTCTAACACTGAAGCTTTCTTT. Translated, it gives CASSQGTGRSNTEAFF.

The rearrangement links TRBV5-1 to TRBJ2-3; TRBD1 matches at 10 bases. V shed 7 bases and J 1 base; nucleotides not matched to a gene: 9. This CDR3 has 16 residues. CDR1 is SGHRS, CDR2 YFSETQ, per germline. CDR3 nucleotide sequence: TGCGCCAGCGGACCCAGACAGGGGGCTGGCACAGATACGCAGTATTTT. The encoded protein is CASGPRQGAGTDTQYF.

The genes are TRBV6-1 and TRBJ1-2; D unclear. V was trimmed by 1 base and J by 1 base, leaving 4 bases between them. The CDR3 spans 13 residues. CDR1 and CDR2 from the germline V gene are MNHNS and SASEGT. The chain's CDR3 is CASSEDFNYGYTF. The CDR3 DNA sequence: TGTGCCAGCAGTGAAGACTTTAACTATGGCTACACCTTC.

DNA of the CDR3: TGTGCCAGCAGCCAAGGGACACTTTTACCCCTCCACTTT. Translated, it gives CASSQGTLLPLHF. This sequence joins TRBV3-1 (or the pseudogene TRBV3-2) and TRBJ1-6, with D possibly TRBD1 on 5 matching bases. The CDR3 loop spans 13 amino acids. The V end was cut by 1 base, the J end by 12 bases, with 10 bases between. CDR1 and CDR2 from the germline V gene are LGHDT and YNNKEL (reference sequence).

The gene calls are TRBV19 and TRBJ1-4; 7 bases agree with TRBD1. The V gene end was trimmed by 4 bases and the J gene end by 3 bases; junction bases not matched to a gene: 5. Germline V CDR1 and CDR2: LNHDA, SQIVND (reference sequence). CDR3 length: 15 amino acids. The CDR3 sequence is CASSTGQAPNEKLFF. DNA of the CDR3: TGTGCCAGTAGTACCGGACAGGCACCTAATGAAAAACTGTTTTTT.

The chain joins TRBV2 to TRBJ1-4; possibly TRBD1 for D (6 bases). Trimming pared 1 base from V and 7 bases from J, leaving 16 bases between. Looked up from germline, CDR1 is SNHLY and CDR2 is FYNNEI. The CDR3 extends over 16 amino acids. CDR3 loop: CASSEDWGTHVEKLFF. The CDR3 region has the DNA TGTGCCAGCAGTGAAGATTGGGGGACACACGTTGAAAAACTGTTTTTT.

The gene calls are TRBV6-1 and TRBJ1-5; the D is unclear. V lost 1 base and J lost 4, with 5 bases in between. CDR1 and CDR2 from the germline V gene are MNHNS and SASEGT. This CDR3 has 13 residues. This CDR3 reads CASSEVQNQPQHF. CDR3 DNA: TGTGCCAGCAGTGAAGTTCAGAATCAGCCCCAGCATTTT.

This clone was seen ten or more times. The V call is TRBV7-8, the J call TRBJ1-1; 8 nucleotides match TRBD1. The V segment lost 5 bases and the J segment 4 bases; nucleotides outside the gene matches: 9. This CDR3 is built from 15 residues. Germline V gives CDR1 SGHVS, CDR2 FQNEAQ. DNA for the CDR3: TGTGCCAGCAGCCTACTCCCGGACAGGGTCACTGAAGCTTTCTTT. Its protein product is CASSLLPDRVTEAFF.

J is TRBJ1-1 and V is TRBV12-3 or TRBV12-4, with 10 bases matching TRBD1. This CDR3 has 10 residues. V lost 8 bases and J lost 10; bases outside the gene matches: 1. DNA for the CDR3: TGTGCCAGCGGGGACAGGGGAGCTTTCTTT. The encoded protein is CASGDRGAFF.

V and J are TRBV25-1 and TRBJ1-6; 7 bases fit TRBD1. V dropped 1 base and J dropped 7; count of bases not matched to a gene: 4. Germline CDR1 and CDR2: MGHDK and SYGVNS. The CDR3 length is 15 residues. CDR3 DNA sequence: TGTGCCAGCAGTGAATCGCAGGGGGGAAATTCACCCCTCCACTTT. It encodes CASSESQGGNSPLHF.

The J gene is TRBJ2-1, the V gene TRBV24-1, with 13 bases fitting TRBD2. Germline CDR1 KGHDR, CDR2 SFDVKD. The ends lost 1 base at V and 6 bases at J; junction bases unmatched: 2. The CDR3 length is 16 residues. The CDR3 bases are TGTGCCACCAGTGATTTTACTAGCGGGAGGGTCAATGAGCAGTTCTTC. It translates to CATSDFTSGRVNEQFF.

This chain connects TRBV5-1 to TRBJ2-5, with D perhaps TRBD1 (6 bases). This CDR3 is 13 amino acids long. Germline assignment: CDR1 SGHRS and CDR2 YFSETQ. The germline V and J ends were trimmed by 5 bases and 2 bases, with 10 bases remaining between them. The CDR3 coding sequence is TGCGCCAGCAGACAGACAGGACAAGAGACCCAGTACTTC. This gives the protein CASRQTGQETQYF.

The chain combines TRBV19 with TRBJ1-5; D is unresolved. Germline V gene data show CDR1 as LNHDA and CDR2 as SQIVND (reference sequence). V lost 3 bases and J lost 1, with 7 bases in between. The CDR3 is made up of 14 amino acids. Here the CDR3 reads CASSILQSNQPQHF. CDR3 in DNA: TGTGCCAGTAGTATTCTGCAGAGCAATCAGCCCCAGCATTTT.

The CDR3: CAISGQGAEEKLFF. DNA for the CDR3: TGTGCCATCAGTGGACAGGGGGCCGAGGAAAAACTGTTTTTT. The chain has TRBV10-3 and TRBJ1-4, with 10 bases identical to TRBD1. CDR1 and CDR2 (germline): ENHRY, SYGVKD. This CDR3 is 14 amino acids long. J lost 8 bases, V lost 4 bases, and 4 bases had no gene match.

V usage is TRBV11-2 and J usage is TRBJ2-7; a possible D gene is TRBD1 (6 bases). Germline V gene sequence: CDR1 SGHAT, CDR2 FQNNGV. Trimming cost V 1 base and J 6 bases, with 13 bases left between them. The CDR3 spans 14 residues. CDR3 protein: CASSLGPHRAEQYF. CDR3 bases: TGTGCCAGCAGCTTAGGACCCCACAGGGCCGAGCAGTACTTC. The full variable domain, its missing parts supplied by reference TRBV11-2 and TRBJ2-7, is EAGVAQSPRYKIIEKRQSVAFWCNPISGHATLYWYQQILGQGPKLLIQFQNNGVVDDSQLPKDRFSAERLKGVDSTLKIQPAKLEDSAVYLCASSLGPHRAEQYFGPGTRLTVT.